These 32 T cell receptor beta chains came from one sample sequenced in a study of blood T cell repertoires in COVID-19. The table came from immunoSEQ multiplex PCR; TCRdb's copy has only in-frame clones and leaves some out. The table has approximately 90,000 clones, 85% seen once. The specimen sequenced was peripheral blood. The receptors originated from a man aged 80 or over with acute or convalescent COVID-19.

The rearrangement links TRBV7-2 to TRBJ2-1, with a possible D match to TRBD2 (5 bases). CDR1 and CDR2 (germline): SGHTA, FQGNSA. This CDR3 contains 14 residues. V gave up 3 bases and J gave up 1 base, with 7 bases separating them. In DNA form, the CDR3 reads TGTGCCAGCAGCTTCGGGAATTCCTACAATGAGCAGTTCTTC. It is translated as CASSFGNSYNEQFF.

CDR3 bases: TGTGCCAGCTCACCACGAGAAAGTGAGCAGTTCTTC. Protein: CASSPRESEQFF. The gene calls are TRBV18 and TRBJ2-1; the D is unclear. This CDR3 has 12 amino acids. V was shortened by 1 base and J by 9 bases, with 7 bases between the two germline ends. The germline CDR1 and CDR2 sequences are KGHSH and LQKENI. The variable domain in full, completed from reference TRBV18 and TRBJ2-1, reads NAGVMQNPRHLVRRRGQEARLRCSPMKGHSHVYWYRQLPEEGLKFMVYLQKENIIDESGMPKERFSAEFPKEGPSILRIQQVVRGDSAAYFCASSPRESEQFFGPGTRLTVL.

The chain carries TRBV6-5 and TRBJ2-7; D unclear. V lost 6 bases and J 2 bases, leaving 8 bases between the germline ends. Germline CDR1 is MNHEY and CDR2 is SVGAGI. The CDR3 has 12 residues. CDR3 sequence (DNA): TGTGCCAGCAGGACGGAGACCTACGAGCAGTACTTC. Its translation: CASRTETYEQYF.

The chain is built from TRBV19 and TRBJ2-3; D perhaps matches TRBD2 (9 bases). V was clipped by 0 bases and J by 0 bases, with 25 bases between them. CDR3 length: 21 amino acids. Looked up from germline, CDR1 is LNHDA and CDR2 is SQIVND (reference sequence). This CDR3 is CASSIETGANASGNSTDTQYF. DNA of the CDR3: TGTGCCAGTAGTATAGAGACAGGGGCAAACGCTAGCGGGAACAGCACAGATACGCAGTATTTT.

This rearrangement joins TRBV19 to TRBJ2-1; TRBD2 might be the D (6 bases). The length of the CDR3 is 14 residues. V lost 3 bases and J 2 bases, leaving 8 bases between the germline ends. The germline gives CDR1 LNHDA, CDR2 SQIVND (reference sequence). CDR3: CASSIGRTYNEQFF. CDR3 nucleotide sequence: TGTGCCAGTAGTATCGGGAGAACCTACAATGAGCAGTTCTTC.

This rearrangement joins TRBV19 to TRBJ2-5; D may be TRBD2 (6 bases). Germline CDR1 reads LNHDA; CDR2 reads SQIVND (reference sequence). V lost 0 bases, J lost 4 bases, and 12 bases lay in between. The CDR3 has 15 residues. The CDR3 spells CASSIDGGFGETQYF. CDR3 bases: TGTGCCAGTAGTATAGACGGGGGTTTTGGAGAGACCCAGTACTTC.

In DNA form, the CDR3 reads TGTGCCAGCAGACGACAGGGGGCGGTAGGAGAAAAACTGTTTTTT. It translates to CASRRQGAVGEKLFF. The V call is TRBV28, the J call TRBJ1-4; 10 nucleotides match TRBD1. Trimming took 6 bases from V and 8 from J; bases not matched to a gene: 9. Germline CDR1 reads MDHEN; CDR2 reads SYDVKM. The CDR3 loop spans 15 amino acids.

This clone was recorded once. The V and J genes are TRBV2 and TRBJ2-1; 9 bases agree with TRBD1. The CDR3 runs 13 residues. CDR1 SNHLY and CDR2 FYNNEI come from the germline V gene. Trimming took 11 bases from V and 3 from J; bases not matched to a gene: 5. CDR3 nucleotides: TGTGCCGGGGCGGGACAGGGCTACAATGAGCAGTTCTTC. Protein product: CAGAGQGYNEQFF.

Here the CDR3 reads CASSSGANYGYTF. The DNA of the CDR3 is TGTGCCAGCAGCTCCGGGGCTAACTATGGCTACACCTTC. V and J are TRBV5-5 and TRBJ1-2; D remains unclear. The germline gives CDR1 SGHKS, CDR2 YYEKEE (reference sequence). This CDR3 spans 13 amino acids. The ends were cut back, 3 bases at V and 0 bases at J, with 6 bases in the middle.

This clone occurred once. This rearrangement joins TRBV6-2 or TRBV6-3 to TRBJ2-4, with 11 bases identical to TRBD1. The CDR3 consists of 20 residues. Germline V CDR1 and CDR2: MNHEY, SVGEGT. The ends lost 0 bases at V and 0 bases at J; junction bases unmatched: 10. DNA of the CDR3: TGTGCCAGCAGTTACTCGATACTGGACAGGGGGCCGGGAGCCAAAAACATTCAGTACTTC. Translating gives CASSYSILDRGPGAKNIQYF.

V is TRBV28 and J is TRBJ1-3; D is uncertain. V was shortened by 1 base and J by 1 base, with 11 bases between the two germline ends. Germline V gene data show CDR1 as MDHEN and CDR2 as SYDVKM. The CDR3 runs 16 residues. The CDR3 loop reads CASSLSLGRSGNTIYF. DNA for the CDR3: TGTGCCAGCAGTTTATCCCTAGGGAGGTCTGGAAACACCATATATTTT.

This clone has a single count. The gene calls are TRBV6-5 and TRBJ2-5; tentatively, D is TRBD1 (6 bases). The germline gives CDR1 MNHEY, CDR2 SVGAGI. This CDR3 spans 14 amino acids. V shed 5 bases and J shed 2 bases, with 12 bases lying between them. The CDR3 DNA is TGTGCCAGCAGTAGGGGGACGGTTCAAGAGACCCAGTACTTC. Translating gives CASSRGTVQETQYF.

V gene TRBV5-4 combines with J gene TRBJ1-3; tentatively, D is TRBD1 (5 bases). Between the trimmed V and J ends, which lost 4 bases and 0 bases, there was a span of 17 bases. The length of the CDR3 is 17 residues. CDR1 is SGHNT, CDR2 YYREEE, per germline (reference sequence). The CDR3 region is CASSPRQSLSSGNTIYF. As DNA, the CDR3 is TGTGCCAGCAGCCCCCGACAGAGTCTGAGCTCTGGAAACACCATATATTTT.

The chain links TRBV5-1 to TRBJ2-2, with D perhaps matching TRBD2 (7 bases). The germline V and J ends were trimmed by 4 bases and 4 bases, with 20 bases remaining between them. The CDR3 totals 17 residues. Germline loops: CDR1 SGHRS, CDR2 YFSETQ. CDR3 residues: CASSPGGGRGTTGELFF. The CDR3 nucleotides are TGCGCCAGCAGCCCGGGAGGAGGAAGGGGGACCACCGGGGAGCTGTTTTTT. Combining the CDR3 with reference TRBV5-1 and TRBJ2-2 gives the whole variable domain KAGVTQTPRYLIKTRGQQVTLSCSPISGHRSVSWYQQTPGQGLQFLFEYFSETQRNKGNFPGRFSGRQFSNSRSEMNVSTLELGDSALYLCASSPGGGRGTTGELFFGEGSRLTVL.

The chain recombines TRBV3-1 (or the pseudogene TRBV3-2) with TRBJ2-7, with unresolved D. The CDR3 loop spans 15 amino acids. V dropped 0 bases and J dropped 2 bases, with 11 bases sitting between them. Germline loops: CDR1 LGHDT, CDR2 YNNKEL (reference sequence). The CDR3 spells CASSQEGLTPYEQYF. CDR3 nucleotides: TGTGCCAGCAGCCAAGAGGGCCTAACCCCCTACGAGCAGTACTTC.

The chain uses TRBV7-9 and TRBJ1-4; D not certain. This CDR3 is built from 14 residues. V was clipped by 3 bases and J by 7 bases, with 12 bases between them. CDR1 is SEHNR and CDR2 is FQNEAQ in the germline V gene (reference sequence). The DNA of the CDR3 is TGTGCCAGCAGCTTGTATCTTGGAGGTGAAAAACTGTTTTTT. This sequence encodes CASSLYLGGEKLFF. Combining the CDR3 with reference TRBV7-9 and TRBJ1-4 gives the whole variable domain DTGVSQNPRHKITKRGQNVTFRCDPISEHNRLYWYRQTLGQGPEFLTYFQNEAQLEKSRLLSDRFSAERPKGSFSTLEIQRTEQGDSAMYLCASSLYLGGEKLFFGSGTQLSVL.

The rearrangement links TRBV5-6 to TRBJ1-6; D is possibly TRBD1 (5 bases). In germline, CDR1 is SGHDT, CDR2 YYEEEE. V gave up 0 bases and J gave up 9 bases, with 10 bases separating them. The length of the CDR3 is 14 residues. In DNA form, the CDR3 reads TGTGCCAGCAGCTTGGGGGGGGTGACTTCACCCCTCCACTTT. Its protein product is CASSLGGVTSPLHF.

The CDR3 DNA sequence: TGTGCCAGCAGCTTAGTAGGAGGGGCAGCTAATGAAAAACTGTTTTTT. This sequence encodes CASSLVGGAANEKLFF. The chain is built from TRBV11-2 and TRBJ1-4; perhaps TRBD1 as D (5 bases). The germline V gene has CDR1 SGHAT and CDR2 FQNNGV. The CDR3 covers 16 residues. The V and J ends lost 1 base and 3 bases respectively, with 12 bases between them.

This clone showed up just once. The rearrangement links TRBV19 to TRBJ2-2; D gene uncertain. Per germline, CDR1 LNHDA and CDR2 SQIVND (reference sequence). The CDR3 runs to 13 residues. The V and J ends lost 4 bases and 6 bases respectively, with 9 bases between them. CDR3 protein: CASSTQVAGELFF. CDR3 coding DNA: TGTGCCAGTAGTACCCAGGTGGCCGGGGAGCTGTTTTTT.

The V and J genes are TRBV19 and TRBJ1-5, with 7 bases fitting TRBD1. The CDR3 extends over 16 amino acids. V was clipped by 0 bases and J by 6 bases; unmatched bases: 8. Germline lookup yields CDR1 LNHDA and CDR2 SQIVND (reference sequence). The CDR3 here is CASSIDHRGYSQPQHF. CDR3 nucleotides: TGTGCCAGTAGTATAGACCACAGGGGTTATAGTCAGCCCCAGCATTTT.

This clone was seen a handful of times. The J gene is TRBJ1-5, the V gene TRBV28, with 11 bases aligning to TRBD1. The CDR3 has 16 amino acids. Per the germline V gene, CDR1 is MDHEN and CDR2 is SYDVKM. V shed 4 bases and J 3 bases; nucleotides not matched to a gene: 5. CDR3 loop: CASSSRTGGYNQPQHF. As DNA, the CDR3 is TGTGCCAGCAGTTCTAGGACAGGGGGCTACAATCAGCCCCAGCATTTT.

This chain connects TRBV9 to TRBJ2-7; 8 bases fit TRBD2. Germline CDR1 SGDLS, CDR2 YYNGEE. The CDR3 is 14 residues long. V lost 0 bases and J lost 5; bases outside the gene matches: 4. Here the CDR3 DNA reads TGTGCCAGCAGCGTAGGTGCGGGAGGACACGAGCAGTACTTC. Translating gives CASSVGAGGHEQYF.

The rearrangement links TRBV10-3 to TRBJ1-2; unclear D gene. The germline V and J ends were trimmed by 9 bases and 3 bases, with 14 bases remaining between them. There are 13 residues in the CDR3. Germline-derived CDR1 and CDR2 are ENHRY and SYGVKD. CDR3 nucleotide sequence: TGTGCCATTGGGTCCGACATTGACTATGGCTACACCTTC. Protein sequence: CAIGSDIDYGYTF.

This chain joins TRBV11-3 and TRBJ2-1; TRBD1 agrees at 7 bases. The CDR3 has 13 residues. Per germline, CDR1 SGHNT and CDR2 YENEEA. J gave up 6 bases and V 8 bases, and 7 bases lay outside the gene matches. For the CDR3, the DNA is TGTGCCAGCGACTCAGGACAGGCCAATGAGCAGTTCTTC. Amino acid sequence: CASDSGQANEQFF.

V usage is TRBV4-3 and J usage is TRBJ2-7, with D perhaps TRBD2 (7 bases). CDR3 length: 18 amino acids. Looked up from germline, CDR1 is LGHNA and CDR2 is YSLEER. The V gene lost 0 bases and the J gene lost 2 bases, with 20 bases spanning the gap. The CDR3 spells CASSQDHRGQRGTYEQYF. The CDR3 DNA reads TGCGCCAGCAGCCAAGACCACCGGGGGCAGCGGGGAACCTACGAGCAGTACTTC.

The CDR3 spells CASSWSQQMNTEAFF. In nucleotides, the CDR3 is TGTGCCAGCAGCTGGTCCCAACAGATGAACACTGAAGCTTTCTTT. This chain joins TRBV4-2 and TRBJ1-1; D gene uncertain. The CDR3 has 15 residues. The germline gives CDR1 LGHNA, CDR2 YNFKEQ. Trimming took off 5 bases at V and 0 bases at J, with 13 bases between the two ends.

This chain uses TRBV6-5 with TRBJ1-6; 10 bases line up with TRBD1. Germline V gene data show CDR1 as MNHEY and CDR2 as SVGAGI. V was pared by 0 bases and J by 9 bases, with 2 bases of the junction left unmatched. CDR3 size: 15 residues. CDR3 amino acids: CASSYSTGGISPLHF. In DNA, the CDR3 is TGTGCCAGCAGTTACTCGACAGGGGGCATTTCACCCCTCCACTTT.

The V and J genes are TRBV5-4 and TRBJ2-2; TRBD2 aligns across 11 bases. Trimming took 3 bases from V and 4 from J; bases not matched to a gene: 2. This CDR3 contains 15 residues. Germline loops: CDR1 SGHNT, CDR2 YYREEE (reference sequence). The CDR3: CASSYSGRATGELFF. The CDR3 nucleotides read TGTGCCAGCAGCTATAGCGGGAGGGCCACCGGGGAGCTGTTTTTT.

This chain connects TRBV9 to TRBJ1-1; 10 bases are shared with TRBD1. The CDR3 has 17 amino acids. Germline V lookup: CDR1 SGDLS, CDR2 YYNGEE. V was pared by 0 bases and J by 1 base, with 6 bases of the junction left unmatched. This CDR3 reads CASSVGGTGAKNTEAFF. CDR3 sequence (DNA): TGTGCCAGCAGCGTAGGGGGGACAGGGGCCAAGAACACTGAAGCTTTCTTT.

The genes are TRBV5-5 and TRBJ1-5; D may be TRBD1 (6 bases). The CDR3 runs 14 residues. Germline V gene lookup returns CDR1 SGHKS and CDR2 YYEKEE (reference sequence). Trimming cost V 4 bases and J 3 bases, with 11 bases left between them. In DNA, the CDR3 is TGTGCCAGCAGCCAAGGACAGCCCAATCAGCCCCAGCATTTT. Amino acids: CASSQGQPNQPQHF. Drawing the rest from reference TRBV5-5 and TRBJ1-5, the complete variable domain is DAGVTQSPTHLIKTRGQQVTLRCSPISGHKSVSWYQQVLGQGPQFIFQYYEKEERGRGNFPDRFSARQFPNYSSELNVNALLLGDSALYLCASSQGQPNQPQHFGDGTRLSIL.

The V gene is TRBV7-3, the J gene TRBJ2-6; TRBD1 agrees at 7 bases. Germline V lookup: CDR1 SGHTA, CDR2 FQGTGA. V was clipped by 4 bases and J by 2 bases; unmatched bases: 8. The CDR3 is made up of 17 amino acids. The CDR3 coding sequence is TGTGCCAGCAGCTCCAATTCAGGGGGTGCTGGGGCCAACGTCCTGACTTTC. Protein: CASSSNSGGAGANVLTF.

The chain recombines TRBV25-1 with TRBJ2-7; possible D gene TRBD2, 6 bases. The V gene lost 2 bases and the J gene lost 3 bases, with 11 bases spanning the gap. The CDR3 is 14 amino acids. The germline V gene encodes CDR1 MGHDK and CDR2 SYGVNS. The CDR3 loop is CASSEGAGHYEQYF. CDR3 coding DNA: TGTGCCAGCAGTGAAGGCGCGGGGCACTACGAGCAGTACTTC.